The T cell receptor beta chain described here comes from a study of T-cell memory formation after mild COVID-19. Study at large: TCR clusters were mostly confined to one donor each.

From germline, CDR1 is MGHRA and CDR2 YSYEKL. This CDR3 comprises 14 residues. Trimming cost V 0 bases and J 3 bases, with 8 bases left between them. Study-wide results and limits: Clones that shrank (day 15 to 85) were balanced CD4/CD8, whereas later expanders leaned CD4+. Prior to infection, memory already included some responding clones, suggesting cross-reactive memory joined.

About this clonotype: Its antigen remains unidentified.

TCRalpha and TCRbeta libraries used 5'RACE with constant-segment primers and UMIs. TCRdb redid the calling of the 5' RACE reads with MiXCR, one entry per CDR3 protein. This table holds fewer than 300,000 distinct CDR3 sequences, over 15% found once. This rearrangement joins TRBV4-1 to TRBJ1-1; D gene uncertain. The sequence was obtained from a man aged 18 to 29 who had mild COVID-19 (a few samples of this study predate the infection). Cell type and time point are not known. The sample taken for sequencing was PBMCs or a T cell subset sorted from them (not recorded which). The CDR3 DNA sequence: TGCGCCAGCAGCCAAGAGGCCGGGGACACTGAAGCTTTCTTT. Its translation: CASSQEAGDTEAFF.